This T cell receptor (beta chain) was profiled in a study of CD8+ T cells in alopecia areata. This CDR3 region has 13 residues. Germline assignment: CDR1 MNHEY and CDR2 SVGAGI. V was cut by 0 bases and J by 2 bases, with 4 bases left in between. There are a few counts of this clone. Isolated RNA was reverse transcribed into cDNA used as the sequencing template. Clones were sequenced by immunoSEQ multiplex PCR, and TCRdb holds only the in-frame ones, with some missing. Of some 110,000 clones detected, roughly two fifths appear once; the ten largest clones hold over 3%. The V and J genes are TRBV6-5 and TRBJ1-1; D uncertain. The clonotype was recovered from a human donor with alopecia areata. Sequenced material: CD4+ T cells sorted from blood. Written as DNA, the CDR3 is TGTGCCAGCAGTTACTCAGAAAACACTGAAGCTTTCTTT. Encoded protein: CASSYSENTEAFF.